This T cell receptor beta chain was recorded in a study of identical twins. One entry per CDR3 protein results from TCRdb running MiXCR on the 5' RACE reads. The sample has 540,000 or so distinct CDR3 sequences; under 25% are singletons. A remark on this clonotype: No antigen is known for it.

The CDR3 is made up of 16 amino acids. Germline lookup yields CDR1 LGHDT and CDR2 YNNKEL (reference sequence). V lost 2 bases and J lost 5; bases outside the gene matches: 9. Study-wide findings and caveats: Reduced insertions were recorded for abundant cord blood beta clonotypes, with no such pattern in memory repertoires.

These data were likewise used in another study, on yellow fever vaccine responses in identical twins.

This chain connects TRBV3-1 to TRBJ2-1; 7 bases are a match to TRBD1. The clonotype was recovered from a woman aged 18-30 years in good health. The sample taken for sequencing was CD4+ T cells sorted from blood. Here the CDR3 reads CASSQLPGQINNEQFF. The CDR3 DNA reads TGTGCCAGCAGCCAACTACCGGGACAGATAAACAATGAGCAGTTCTTC.